The subject of this entry is one TCR beta chain. The source of the sample is a study of blood T cell repertoires in COVID-19. The wider study: The study drew acute and convalescent COVID-19 samples from the United States, Italy and Spain.

The CDR3 covers 15 residues. Germline V gives CDR1 LGHDT, CDR2 YNNKEL (reference sequence). V gave up 0 bases and J gave up 9 bases; unmatched junction bases: 6. Original methodology: Counts of nucleated cells, estimated from reference gene primer amplification, were obtained. Produced via immunoSEQ multiplex PCR; TCRdb's table is partial and in-frame only. The V and J calls and clone size are taken from that table; D and trimming were inferred from the DNA. The sample comprises approximately 230,000 clones, 70% to 90% of which are singletons, and roughly 3% rests with the top ten. The chain uses TRBV3-1 (or the pseudogene TRBV3-2) and TRBJ2-1; 9 nucleotides agree with TRBD2. Sample: peripheral blood. The clonotype was recovered from a man between 18 and 35 years old with active or convalescent COVID-19. The CDR3: CASSQDLVAGVEQFF. Written as DNA, the CDR3 is TGTGCCAGCAGCCAAGATCTAGTAGCGGGAGTTGAGCAGTTCTTC.